Listed below are T cell receptor beta chains from one sample, sequenced in a study of cytomegalovirus exposure and HLA in healthy donors. Measured with immunoSEQ multiplex PCR; TCRdb has only the in-frame clones, and not every one. This repertoire shows some 200,000 clones, over 65% found once; its top ten account for 0.63%. What was sequenced was PBMCs. The source of these receptors is a young man in good health and CMV-seronegative. CDR3s include the opening cysteine and the closing phenylalanine or tryptophan. The D gene is left open where the match is weak. Clone sizes are given selectively: once, few, many, or a class where the clone is expanded.

V,J,size,length,D,DNA,CDR3
TRBV6-4,TRBJ2-7,NA,13,TRBD2,TGTGCCAGCAGTGTCGGGGACTACTACGAGCAGTACTTC,CASSVGDYYEQYF
TRBV5-1,TRBJ1-4,once,14,NA,TGCGCCAGCAGCTTTGGGCGGACTCCTGAAAAACTGTTTTTT,CASSFGRTPEKLFF
TRBV6-1,TRBJ2-4,NA,15,NA,TGTGCCAGCAGTAACGACAGGCTGGCCAAAAACATTCAGTACTTC,CASSNDRLAKNIQYF
TRBV19,TRBJ2-2,NA,18,TRBD2,TGTGCCAGTAGTATCGGTTTGGTGGGAGCGGGAAGAGCCGGGGAGCTGTTTTTT,CASSIGLVGAGRAGELFF
TRBV27,TRBJ1-1,NA,16,TRBD1,TGTGCCAGCAGTCCCCGGACAGGGGCTCCGAACACTGAAGCTTTCTTT,CASSPRTGAPNTEAFF
TRBV10-3,TRBJ2-3,few,14,NA,TGTGCCATCAGTGGCAGCGGGTCCACAGATACGCAGTATTTT,CAISGSGSTDTQYF
TRBV6-6,TRBJ1-3,NA,14,TRBD1,TGTGCCAGCAGTAAGGACAGGGCTGGAAACACCATATATTTT,CASSKDRAGNTIYF
TRBV2,TRBJ2-3,NA,14,NA,TGTGCCAGCAGGGACAGAACTAGCACAGATACGCAGTATTTT,CASRDRTSTDTQYF
TRBV19,TRBJ1-2,few,13,NA,TGTGCCAGTAGTATTTCCAGGAACTATGGCTACACCTTC,CASSISRNYGYTF
TRBV28,TRBJ2-7,NA,13,TRBD2,TGTGCCAGCACCAAGGGAGGGACCAACGAGCAGTACTTC,CASTKGGTNEQYF